This T cell receptor (beta chain) was retrieved from a study of OX40 agonist ivuxolimab in advanced cancers. Sequencing used immunoSEQ multiplex PCR; TCRdb keeps in-frame clones, though not all of them. The table has over 55,000 clones, around 80% seen once; the top ten hold under 2%. There are 14 residues in the CDR3. With 2 bases removed from V and 2 bases from J, the gap between germline ends came to 8 bases. Germline V gives CDR1 SGHNT, CDR2 YYREEE (reference sequence). The clonotype comes from an adult with an advanced solid tumor such as melanoma, head and neck, liver or kidney cancer. The sequencing here drew on CD4+ or CD8+ T cells sorted from blood, taken in a trial of the OX40 agonist ivuxolimab. The chain uses TRBV5-4 and TRBJ2-4; D may be TRBD1 (5 bases). CDR3 region: CASSFPGSKNIQYF. In nucleotides, the CDR3 is TGTGCCAGCAGCTTCCCAGGGTCCAAAAACATTCAGTACTTC.